Described below is a single T cell receptor beta chain sequence and its context. This entry belongs to a study of T cell responses to AZD1222 COVID-19 vaccine. V shed 0 bases and J shed 0 bases, with 9 bases lying between them. The CDR3 sequence is 15 residues long. The germline gives CDR1 GTSNPN, CDR2 SVGIG (reference sequence). The assay was immunoSEQ multiplex PCR, and TCRdb's table has in-frame clones only and misses some. This sample has about 94,000 clones, with 75% to 90% found just once. The V call is TRBV30, the J call TRBJ1-5; D uncertain. The starting material was peripheral blood, obtained 28 days after the second AZD1222 dose. The TCR originated in an adult who received the AZD1222 COVID-19 vaccine. This CDR3 is CAWSVFWPSNQPQHF. In DNA, the CDR3 is TGTGCCTGGAGTGTTTTTTGGCCTAGCAATCAGCCCCAGCATTTT.